A selection of T cell receptor beta chains follows, all from one sample in a study of cytomegalovirus exposure and HLA in healthy donors. Here immunoSEQ multiplex PCR was the method, and the copy in TCRdb shows in-frame clones only, minus some. The sample consists of approximately 140,000 clones, about 82% of them appearing once. What was sequenced was PBMCs. These TCRs come from a boy younger than 18 in good health and CMV-seronegative. Both conserved end residues are part of each CDR3. A D gene is named only where the DNA matches it firmly. A row's size may be missing; if present it is once, few, many or a size class.

cdr3_nt	cdr3_aa	v_call	j_call	d_call	clone_size
TGTGCCAGCAGTGAAAGGCCTAGCGGGAGCCCAGATACGCAGTATTTT	CASSERPSGSPDTQYF	TRBV6-1	TRBJ2-3	TRBD2	NA
TGTGCCTGGAGTGTTGGGCAGGGGGTGGGGGGCTACACCTTC	CAWSVGQGVGGYTF	TRBV30	TRBJ1-2	TRBD1	NA
TGTGCCAGCACCCCTTTCGAGGTAGCGCTCTCCTACGAGCAGTACTTC	CASTPFEVALSYEQYF	TRBV2	TRBJ2-7	NA	once
TGCGCCAGCAGCACCGGACAGATCTACGAGCAGTACTTC	CASSTGQIYEQYF	TRBV5-1	TRBJ2-7	NA	NA
TGTGCCAGCAGCCCATTACAGGGAAATGAGCAGTTCTTC	CASSPLQGNEQFF	TRBV5-5	TRBJ2-1	NA	NA
TGTGCCTGGAGTGTACCTTGGGCGGGAACCGGGGAGCTGTTTTTT	CAWSVPWAGTGELFF	TRBV30	TRBJ2-2	NA	once
TGTGCCAGCTCACCAAGAGGACAGGGCTCCTACGAGCAGTACTTC	CASSPRGQGSYEQYF	TRBV18	TRBJ2-7	TRBD1	NA
TGTGCCATCAGGGGGCTAGCGGGCTCCTACGAGCAGTACTTC	CAIRGLAGSYEQYF	TRBV10-3	TRBJ2-7	TRBD2	NA
TGTGCCAGCACCGAACGAGACAGGGTTCGAGAGCAGTACTTC	CASTERDRVREQYF	TRBV2	TRBJ2-7	TRBD1	NA
TGTGCCAGCACCCTATCAGGGGCCAATGGCTACACCTTC	CASTLSGANGYTF	TRBV6-6	TRBJ1-2	NA	NA
TGTGCCTCCCCGGGACTAGCGGGAACTGAGCAGTTCTTC	CASPGLAGTEQFF	TRBV30	TRBJ2-1	TRBD2	few
TGTGCCAGCTCACCGGACAGGGCGACCCCCTACGAGCAGTACTTC	CASSPDRATPYEQYF	TRBV18	TRBJ2-7	TRBD1	NA
TGTGCCGTCTCAACGCCTAGCACCACCTACGAGCAGTACTTC	CAVSTPSTTYEQYF	TRBV30	TRBJ2-7	NA	NA
TGTGCCAGCAGCGCCCCGGGACTTCCGGTTAATCAGCCCCAGCATTTT	CASSAPGLPVNQPQHF	TRBV9	TRBJ1-5	NA	NA
TGTGCCACCAGTATGGACAGGGATGATGAAAAACTGTTTTTT	CATSMDRDDEKLFF	TRBV15	TRBJ1-4	TRBD1	NA
TGCAGCGCGGCTGGAGGGACTCACTACGAGCAGTACTTC	CSAAGGTHYEQYF	TRBV29-1	TRBJ2-7	NA	once
TGTGCCAGCAGCTCCCCCCAAGAACTCCAAGAGACCCAGTACTTC	CASSSPQELQETQYF	TRBV7-9	TRBJ2-5	NA	NA
TGTGCCAGCAGCTCCCTGGAGGGAGAGGATACGCAGTATTTT	CASSSLEGEDTQYF	TRBV7-9	TRBJ2-3	NA	NA
TGTGCCAGCAGCCCTTACACCGGGGAGCTGTTTTTT	CASSPYTGELFF	TRBV7-2	TRBJ2-2	NA	NA
TGCGCCAGCAGCCAAGCAGACAGGGAAGACACTGAAGCTTTCTTT	CASSQADREDTEAFF	TRBV4-1	TRBJ1-1	TRBD1	NA
TGTGCCAGCAGCGTACGGGAAAGGTATGGCTACACCTTC	CASSVRERYGYTF	TRBV9	TRBJ1-2	NA	NA
TGCGCCAGCAGCTTGGGAAGTAGCGGGAGTTCAGATACGCAGTATTTT	CASSLGSSGSSDTQYF	TRBV5-1	TRBJ2-3	TRBD2	NA
TGTGCCAGTAGGAGGGGAGGGGCGGCTGAAGCTTTCTTT	CASRRGGAAEAFF	TRBV19	TRBJ1-1	NA	NA
TGCAGCACCTCGAGCGGGGGGTCCTACAATGAGCAGTTCTTC	CSTSSGGSYNEQFF	TRBV29-1	TRBJ2-1	TRBD2	NA
TGTGCCAGCAGTGAAGTATCAGGAGGGAGGGGCAGTGAGCAGTTCTTC	CASSEVSGGRGSEQFF	TRBV6-1	TRBJ2-1	TRBD2	NA
TGTGCCAGCAGCCGCACCCCCCCAGACAATGAGCAGTTCTTC	CASSRTPPDNEQFF	TRBV7-7	TRBJ2-1	NA	NA
TGTGCCAGCAGCCCTTCGGTCTTCAAGGGGAATGAGCAGTACTTC	CASSPSVFKGNEQYF	TRBV6-1	TRBJ2-7	NA	NA
TGTGCCAGCGGGGGGGAGAGGTCCTACGAGCAGTACTTC	CASGGERSYEQYF	TRBV18	TRBJ2-7	TRBD2	NA
TGTGCCAGCAGACCTAAGTGGGCGGTGGCGGGAGTAGGGGAGACCCAGTACTTC	CASRPKWAVAGVGETQYF	TRBV7-8	TRBJ2-5	TRBD2	NA
TGTGCCAGCACGAGGGGGGGGAGCTCTGAGGCCAACGTCCTGACTTTC	CASTRGGSSEANVLTF	TRBV28	TRBJ2-6	NA	NA
TGTGCCAGCAGCGGGACTAGCGGGGGATTTTACGAGCAGTACTTC	CASSGTSGGFYEQYF	TRBV14	TRBJ2-7	TRBD2	NA
TGCAGCACTAGGCTCGGATCCGGGGAGCTGTTTTTT	CSTRLGSGELFF	TRBV29-1	TRBJ2-2	NA	NA
TGTGCCAGCAGCGCGTCGGGACAATCCTACAATGAGCAGTTCTTC	CASSASGQSYNEQFF	TRBV9	TRBJ2-1	NA	NA
TGTGCCAGCAGAGAGCTCCTCGGGGCCAACGTCCTGACTTTC	CASRELLGANVLTF	TRBV6-1	TRBJ2-6	NA	few
TGTGCCAGCAGCCCGGACAGGGGTCACAATGAGCAGTTCTTC	CASSPDRGHNEQFF	TRBV6-5	TRBJ2-1	TRBD1	NA
TGTGCCAGCAGTTCGGGACTTCAGGAGCAGTTCTTC	CASSSGLQEQFF	TRBV2	TRBJ2-1	NA	few
TGTGCCTGGGGGACAAGATGGGGGGAGCAGTTCTTC	CAWGTRWGEQFF	TRBV30	TRBJ2-1	NA	NA
TGTGCCAGCAGTGAATATAGGGGCCCTCATGAAAAACTGTTTTTT	CASSEYRGPHEKLFF	TRBV25-1	TRBJ1-4	NA	NA
TGTGCCAGCAGCCTCCCAGGGGGGATGTACGAGCAGTACTTC	CASSLPGGMYEQYF	TRBV5-6	TRBJ2-7	NA	few
TGTGCCAGCAGGGGGACAAACACTGAAGCTTTCTTT	CASRGTNTEAFF	TRBV27	TRBJ1-1	NA	NA
TGTGCCAGCAGCTTAGGAGGGGGTGGGGGCACCGGGGAGCTGTTTTTT	CASSLGGGGGTGELFF	TRBV7-2	TRBJ2-2	NA	NA
TGTGCCAGCAGCACAGGGCTCGGAAACACCATATATTTT	CASSTGLGNTIYF	TRBV11-2	TRBJ1-3	NA	NA
TGTGCCAGCAGCTCTGTGGGCAGGGGTACAGATACGCAGTATTTT	CASSSVGRGTDTQYF	TRBV5-4	TRBJ2-3	NA	NA
TGTGCCTGGAGTGTATGGAGTTTGACAGAGGGGGGGATCGGAAACACCATATATTTT	CAWSVWSLTEGGIGNTIYF	TRBV30	TRBJ1-3	NA	once
TGTGCCAGTAGTATAGATTGGAGGTCAGATACGCAGTATTTT	CASSIDWRSDTQYF	TRBV19	TRBJ2-3	NA	NA
TGTGCCAGCAGCTTAGACAACTACAATGAGCAGTTCTTC	CASSLDNYNEQFF	TRBV7-6	TRBJ2-1	NA	NA
TGTGCCAGCAGTGAATCCACTAGCGGGAGCGCGGAGACCCAGTACTTC	CASSESTSGSAETQYF	TRBV2	TRBJ2-5	TRBD2	NA
TGTGCCAGCAGTGCGACGAGGGCAACTAATGAAAAACTGTTTTTT	CASSATRATNEKLFF	TRBV6-5	TRBJ1-4	NA	NA
TGTGCCAGCAGTGCGGACATGAACACTGAAGCTTTCTTT	CASSADMNTEAFF	TRBV2	TRBJ1-1	NA	NA
TGTGCCAGTAGCCAAAAGACGACAGGCTATAATGAAAAACTGTTTTTT	CASSQKTTGYNEKLFF	TRBV19	TRBJ1-4	NA	NA